A single sample gave rise to the 29 T cell receptor beta chains below, sequenced in a study of T-cell reconstitution after alpha-beta-depleted transplantation in children. Unique molecular identifiers featured in how the TCRbeta library was prepared. TCRdb re-called the PCR reads through MiXCR, storing one row per CDR3 protein. The sample holds 200,000 to 300,000 distinct CDR3 sequences, under 30% seen once. The sequences come from PBMCs, collected before TCRalphabeta/CD19-depleted stem cell transplant. Receptors originate from a girl aged 2 to 10 with Fanconi anemia, due to receive a stem cell transplant.

This clonotype came up many times. V gene TRBV6-6 combines with J gene TRBJ2-3; no clear D. Germline CDR1 is MNHNY and CDR2 is SVGAGI (reference sequence). Deletions cut 1 base from V and 4 bases from J, with 6 bases between. The CDR3 runs 13 residues. CDR3 bases: TGTGCCAGCAGTTACTTACTGGCAGATACGCAGTATTTT. As protein: CASSYLLADTQYF.

This clonotype showed up many times. V usage is TRBV4-2 and J usage is TRBJ2-1; 9 nucleotides align to TRBD2. The CDR3 covers 15 residues. Germline V gene sequence: CDR1 LGHNA, CDR2 YNFKEQ. Unmatched junction bases numbered 5, after V lost 4 bases and J lost 4 bases. The chain's CDR3 is CASSPLAGTYNEQFF. In DNA, the CDR3 is TGTGCCAGCAGCCCACTAGCGGGTACTTACAATGAGCAGTTCTTC.

The count of this clonotype is one. This chain connects TRBV20-1 to TRBJ2-1; D possibly matches TRBD1 or TRBD2 (5 bases each). The CDR3 length is 13 residues. V gave up 5 bases and J gave up 7 bases, with 15 bases separating them. Germline V gene lookup returns CDR1 DFQATT and CDR2 SNEGSKA (reference sequence). CDR3 residues: CSAERRGWNEQFF. The CDR3 coding sequence is TGCAGTGCTGAGCGCCGGGGCTGGAATGAGCAGTTCTTC.

The sample holds a few counts of this clonotype. The CDR3 DNA sequence: TGTGCCAGCAGCTTGGAGGCGAGATCCCAGCCCCAGCATTTT. Translation: CASSLEARSQPQHF. The gene calls are TRBV5-5 and TRBJ1-5; D gene unclear. CDR3 length equals 14 residues. Trimming removed 0 bases at V and 7 bases at J, with 11 bases between. Germline CDR1 and CDR2: SGHKS and YYEKEE (reference sequence).

The table lists this clonotype with a few counts. This rearrangement joins TRBV28 to TRBJ1-4; no clear D gene. Germline values: CDR1 MDHEN, CDR2 SYDVKM. V was cut by 3 bases and J by 0 bases, with 5 bases left in between. The CDR3 length is 14 residues. The CDR3 is CASSFVSTNEKLFF. CDR3 in DNA: TGTGCCAGCAGTTTTGTATCAACTAATGAAAAACTGTTTTTT.

This clonotype was detected ten times or more. The V and J genes are TRBV7-2 and TRBJ2-1; 9 nucleotides agree with TRBD1. With V trimmed by 3 bases and J by 5 bases, 2 bases remained unmatched. CDR3 length: 14 amino acids. The germline CDR1 and CDR2 sequences are SGHTA and FQGNSA. CDR3 in amino acids: CASSFWTGDNEQFF. Here the CDR3 DNA reads TGTGCCAGCAGCTTCTGGACAGGGGACAATGAGCAGTTCTTC.

There are a few counts of this clonotype. The J gene is TRBJ2-7, the V gene TRBV20-1; D is perhaps TRBD2 (5 bases). V lost 6 bases and J lost 0, with 15 bases in between. Germline-derived CDR1 and CDR2 are DFQATT and SNEGSKA (reference sequence). The CDR3 totals 14 residues. The CDR3 DNA reads TGCAGTGCCGAAGGTGCGGGTAGCTCCTACGAGCAGTACTTC. Translation gives CSAEGAGSSYEQYF.

J is TRBJ1-1 and V is TRBV29-1; possible D gene TRBD1, 6 bases. The CDR3 is 14 amino acids. The germline V gene encodes CDR1 SQVTM and CDR2 ANQGSEA. V gave up 4 bases and J gave up 3 bases, with 15 bases separating them. CDR3 DNA: TGCAGCGTTGTAAGGGGGACCGTGGACACTGAAGCTTTCTTT. Protein product: CSVVRGTVDTEAFF.

V and J are TRBV28 and TRBJ2-7; maybe TRBD2 (6 bases). Germline CDR1 MDHEN, CDR2 SYDVKM. The V end lost 6 bases, the J end lost 5 bases, and 17 bases lay between the germline ends. CDR3 length: 14 amino acids. The CDR3 spells CASSLTGTWNEQYF. CDR3 coding DNA: TGTGCCAGCAGCTTAACCGGGACTTGGAACGAGCAGTACTTC.

The chain is built from TRBV28 and TRBJ2-1; D possibly corresponds to TRBD2 (5 bases). Germline V gene data show CDR1 as MDHEN and CDR2 as SYDVKM. V was cut by 5 bases and J by 0 bases, with 11 bases left in between. The CDR3 is 15 residues long. The CDR3 DNA reads as TGTGCCAGCAGTCTTCTAGCAGTCTCCTACAATGAGCAGTTCTTC. Translated, it gives CASSLLAVSYNEQFF.

The chain employs TRBV20-1 and TRBJ1-2; D perhaps matches TRBD1 (6 bases). The CDR3 extends over 14 amino acids. In germline, CDR1 is DFQATT, CDR2 SNEGSKA (reference sequence). V was cut by 5 bases and J by 2 bases, with 15 bases left in between. Written as DNA, the CDR3 is TGCAGTGCTCCCGGGCCAGGGGTCAACTATGGCTACACCTTC. Protein sequence: CSAPGPGVNYGYTF.

The chain joins TRBV5-1 to TRBJ1-2; D is unresolved. This CDR3 has 14 amino acids. CDR1 SGHRS and CDR2 YFSETQ come from the germline V gene. With 0 bases removed from V and 6 bases from J, the gap between germline ends came to 12 bases. CDR3 nucleotides: TGCGCCAGCAGCTTGGGTGGACTCATCCATGGCTACACCTTC. Translated: CASSLGGLIHGYTF.

This clonotype was picked up a small number of times. The genes are TRBV7-9 and TRBJ2-7; the D gene is possibly TRBD2 (5 bases). Germline CDR1 and CDR2: SEHNR and FQNEAQ (reference sequence). V shed 5 bases and J shed 3 bases, with 11 bases lying between them. The CDR3 has 13 residues. CDR3 DNA: TGTGCCAGCAGCAATAGGGAGTTCTACGAGCAGTACTTC. As protein: CASSNREFYEQYF.

The V call is TRBV18, the J call TRBJ2-1; TRBD1 matches at 8 bases. The V and J ends lost 3 bases and 3 bases, in that order; junction bases with no gene match: 4. The CDR3 runs to 15 residues. Germline CDR1 reads KGHSH; CDR2 reads LQKENI. The CDR3 DNA reads TGTGCCAGCTCACCCGACAGGGGCGACTACAATGAGCAGTTCTTC. It specifies CASSPDRGDYNEQFF.

The gene calls are TRBV21-1 and TRBJ2-1; the table's D call TRBD2 went unverified against the DNA. TRBV21-1 is flagged as a pseudogene. The CDR3 contains 19 residues. CDR3: CASSHGTSGRTYPYNEQFF. DNA of the CDR3: TGTGCCAGCAGCCACGGGACTAGCGGGAGGACCTACCCCTACAATGAGCAGTTCTTC.

This clonotype was seen ten or more times. The chain has TRBV12-3 or TRBV12-4 and TRBJ2-7, with 9 nucleotides matching TRBD2. V was pared by 2 bases and J by 4 bases, with 3 bases of the junction left unmatched. The CDR3 has 14 amino acids. The CDR3 DNA is TGTGCCAGCAGTTTATACCTAGCGGGGTACGAGCAGTACTTC. Translated: CASSLYLAGYEQYF.

This chain joins TRBV29-1 and TRBJ2-7; perhaps TRBD2 as D (6 bases). The CDR3 spans 14 residues. The ends were cut back, 2 bases at V and 0 bases at J, with 11 bases in the middle. The germline V gene encodes CDR1 SQVTM and CDR2 ANQGSEA. The CDR3 sequence: CSVEMAEGSYEQYF. The CDR3 DNA follows: TGCAGCGTTGAAATGGCGGAGGGCTCCTACGAGCAGTACTTC.

V gene TRBV11-2 combines with J gene TRBJ2-7; tentatively, D is TRBD2 (6 bases). V lost 1 base, J lost 1 base, and 14 bases lay in between. Germline values: CDR1 SGHAT, CDR2 FQNNGV. The CDR3 consists of 16 residues. CDR3 region: CASSLGLAIYSYEQYF. As DNA, the CDR3 is TGTGCCAGCAGCTTAGGGCTAGCGATCTATTCCTACGAGCAGTACTTC.

This clonotype was picked up many times. This chain links TRBV27 with TRBJ2-1, with 7 bases matching TRBD1. Germline V gene data show CDR1 as MNHEY and CDR2 as SMNVEV (reference sequence). Trimming removed 5 bases from V and 7 bases from J; junction bases left unmatched: 5. The CDR3 is 13 residues long. CDR3 protein: CASSPGQVNEQFF. The CDR3 nucleotides read TGTGCCAGCAGTCCCGGACAGGTTAATGAGCAGTTCTTC.

This sequence joins TRBV29-1 and TRBJ1-1; perhaps TRBD1 as D (5 bases). This CDR3 is 11 amino acids long. Germline CDR1 is SQVTM and CDR2 is ANQGSEA. V shed 4 bases and J shed 5 bases, with 8 bases lying between them. CDR3 bases: TGCAGCGTTGTCGAGGGGACTGAAGCTTTCTTT. This translates into CSVVEGTEAFF.

This clonotype has ten or more counts. The rearrangement uses TRBV7-2 and TRBJ2-1, with no clear D. Deletions cut 3 bases from V and 3 bases from J, with 12 bases between. Germline CDR1 and CDR2: SGHTA and FQGNSA. CDR3 length equals 15 residues. CDR3 DNA: TGTGCCAGCAGCTTGGGCGGAGAGATCTACAATGAGCAGTTCTTC. This codes for CASSLGGEIYNEQFF.

V gene TRBV20-1 combines with J gene TRBJ2-1; the D gene is possibly TRBD1 (5 bases). There are 13 residues in the CDR3. Germline CDR1 DFQATT, CDR2 SNEGSKA (reference sequence). V was clipped by 4 bases and J by 5 bases, with 12 bases between them. CDR3 DNA sequence: TGCAGTGCTATTCAGGACACCCACAATGAGCAGTTCTTC. Protein product: CSAIQDTHNEQFF.

V and J are TRBV20-1 and TRBJ2-7; 7 nucleotides agree with TRBD1. This CDR3 contains 13 residues. From germline, CDR1 is DFQATT and CDR2 SNEGSKA (reference sequence). V lost 3 bases to trimming and J lost 1 base; unmatched junction nucleotides: 3. The CDR3 DNA follows: TGCAGTGCTAGTGTGACAGGGTCCTACGAGCAGTACTTC. Its protein is CSASVTGSYEQYF.

In this sample, this clonotype turned up many times. This CDR3 reads CASSPGHNPSYEQYF. CDR3 sequence (DNA): TGTGCCAGCAGTCCGGGACACAATCCCTCCTACGAGCAGTACTTC. The chain combines TRBV6-5 with TRBJ2-7; possibly TRBD1 for D (6 bases). Trimming removed 5 bases at V and 0 bases at J, with 14 bases between. CDR1 is MNHEY and CDR2 is SVGAGI in the germline V gene. The CDR3 is 15 residues long.

This clonotype appeared many times. V usage is TRBV7-6 and J usage is TRBJ1-3, with unresolved D. Between the trimmed V and J ends, which lost 3 bases and 2 bases, there was a span of 2 bases. Germline assignment: CDR1 SGHVS and CDR2 FNYEAQ. The CDR3 consists of 12 residues. This CDR3 is CASSFAGNTIYF. Written as DNA, the CDR3 is TGTGCCAGCAGCTTTGCTGGAAACACCATATATTTT.

This clonotype has a count of ten or more. The chain links TRBV29-1 to TRBJ2-5; TRBD1 matches at 9 bases. The CDR3 is made up of 14 amino acids. CDR1 and CDR2 from the germline V gene are SQVTM and ANQGSEA. With V trimmed by 4 bases and J by 4 bases, 7 bases remained unmatched. The CDR3 reads CSVARDRVGETQYF. The DNA of the CDR3 is TGCAGCGTTGCCCGGGACAGGGTTGGAGAGACCCAGTACTTC. Supplemented by reference TRBV29-1 and TRBJ2-5, the full variable domain reads SAVISQKPSRDICQRGTSLTIQCQVDSQVTMMFWYRQQPGQSLTLIATANQGSEATYESGFVIDKFPISRPNLTFSTLTVSNMSPEDSSIYLCSVARDRVGETQYFGPGTRLLVL.

This clonotype came up many times. The chain is built from TRBV29-1 and TRBJ2-1, with D perhaps matching TRBD1 (5 bases). The CDR3 covers 13 residues. Between the trimmed V and J ends, which lost 3 bases and 8 bases, there was a span of 14 bases. The germline V gene has CDR1 SQVTM and CDR2 ANQGSEA. CDR3 amino acids: CSVDAAGFYEQFF. CDR3 bases: TGCAGCGTTGATGCAGCAGGGTTTTATGAGCAGTTCTTC.

This clonotype was seen at least ten times. The gene calls are TRBV21-1 and TRBJ2-7; the table's TRBD1 call for D was not verified on the DNA. TRBV21-1 is annotated as a pseudogene. The CDR3 covers 12 residues. CDR3 sequence: CASSGTGNEQYF. CDR3 DNA sequence: TGTGCCAGCAGCGGGACAGGGAACGAGCAGTACTTC.

This clonotype has only a few counts. The rearrangement joins TRBV20-1 to TRBJ1-5; perhaps TRBD1 as D (6 bases). Germline assignment: CDR1 DFQATT and CDR2 SNEGSKA (reference sequence). The germline V and J ends were trimmed by 4 bases and 5 bases, with 15 bases remaining between them. The CDR3 has 14 residues. DNA of the CDR3: TGCAGTGCTAACACGTGGGGGGGCCATCAGCCCCAGCATTTT. This sequence encodes CSANTWGGHQPQHF.